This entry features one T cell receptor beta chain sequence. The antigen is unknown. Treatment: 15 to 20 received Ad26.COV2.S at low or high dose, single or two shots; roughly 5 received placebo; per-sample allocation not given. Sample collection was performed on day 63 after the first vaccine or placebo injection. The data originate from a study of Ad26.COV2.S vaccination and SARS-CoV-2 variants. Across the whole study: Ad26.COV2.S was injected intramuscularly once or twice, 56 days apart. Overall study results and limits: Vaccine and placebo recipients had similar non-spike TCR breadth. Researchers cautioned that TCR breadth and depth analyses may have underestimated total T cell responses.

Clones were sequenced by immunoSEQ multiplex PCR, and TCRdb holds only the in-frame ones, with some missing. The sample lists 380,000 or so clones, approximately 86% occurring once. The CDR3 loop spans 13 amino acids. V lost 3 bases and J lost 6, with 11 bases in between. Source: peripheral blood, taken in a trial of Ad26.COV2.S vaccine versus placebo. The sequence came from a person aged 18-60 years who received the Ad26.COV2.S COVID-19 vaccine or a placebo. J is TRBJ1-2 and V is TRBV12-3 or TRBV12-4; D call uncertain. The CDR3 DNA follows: TGTGCCAGCAGTTTTTCCTTCCCAGATGGCTACACCTTC. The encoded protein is CASSFSFPDGYTF.